This T cell receptor (beta chain) comes out of a study of blood T cell repertoires in COVID-19. Measured with immunoSEQ multiplex PCR; TCRdb has only the in-frame clones, and not every one. The sample lists over 100,000 clones, around 80% seen once, with about 4.5% in the top ten. Trimming took off 5 bases at V and 2 bases at J, with 16 bases between the two ends. There are 15 residues in the CDR3. The germline V gene has CDR1 LNHDA and CDR2 SQIVND (reference sequence). This chain connects TRBV19 to TRBJ2-7; possible D gene TRBD2, 6 bases. The sequence was collected from a human donor in a cohort sampled during active or convalescent COVID-19. The sequenced sample was peripheral blood. The CDR3 DNA reads as TGTGCCAGTAGTCTTCAGCGGGCGGGGACCTACGAGCAGTACTTC. It translates to CASSLQRAGTYEQYF.